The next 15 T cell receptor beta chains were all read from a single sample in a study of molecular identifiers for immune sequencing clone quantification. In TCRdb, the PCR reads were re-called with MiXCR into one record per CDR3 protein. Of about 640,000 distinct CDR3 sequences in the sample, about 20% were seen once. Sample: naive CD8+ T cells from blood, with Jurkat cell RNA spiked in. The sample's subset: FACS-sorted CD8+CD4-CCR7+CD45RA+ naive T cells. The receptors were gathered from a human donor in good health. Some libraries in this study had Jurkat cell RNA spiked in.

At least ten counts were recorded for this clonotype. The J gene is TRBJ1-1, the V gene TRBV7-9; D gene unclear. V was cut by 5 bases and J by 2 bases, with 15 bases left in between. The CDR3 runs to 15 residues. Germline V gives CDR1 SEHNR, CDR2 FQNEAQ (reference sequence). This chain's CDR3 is CASSEHVAANTEAFF. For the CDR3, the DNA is TGTGCCAGCAGCGAACATGTCGCCGCTAACACTGAAGCTTTCTTT.

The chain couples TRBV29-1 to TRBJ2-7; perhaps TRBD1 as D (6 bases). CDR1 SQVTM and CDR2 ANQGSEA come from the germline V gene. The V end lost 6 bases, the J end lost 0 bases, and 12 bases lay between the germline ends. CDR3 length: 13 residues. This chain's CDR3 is CSVAVTGSYEQYF. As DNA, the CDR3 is TGCAGCGTCGCCGTGACAGGCTCCTACGAGCAGTACTTC.

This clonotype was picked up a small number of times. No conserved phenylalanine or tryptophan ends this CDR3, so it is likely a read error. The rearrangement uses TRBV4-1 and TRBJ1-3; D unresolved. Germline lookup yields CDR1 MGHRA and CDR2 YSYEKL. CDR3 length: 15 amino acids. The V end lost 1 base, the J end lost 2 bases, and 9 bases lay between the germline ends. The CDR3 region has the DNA TGCGCCAGCAGCCAAGTAGGGCCGGCTGGAAACACCATATATTCT. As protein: CASSQVGPAGNTIYS.

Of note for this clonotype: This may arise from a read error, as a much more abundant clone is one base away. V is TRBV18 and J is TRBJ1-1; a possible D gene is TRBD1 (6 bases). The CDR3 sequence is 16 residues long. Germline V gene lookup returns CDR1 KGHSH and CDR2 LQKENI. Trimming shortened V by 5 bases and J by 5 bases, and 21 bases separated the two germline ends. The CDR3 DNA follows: TGTGCCAGCTCATTCTTGACAGGCGGAAAGGGGACTGAAGCTTTCTTT. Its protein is CASSFLTGGKGTEAFF.

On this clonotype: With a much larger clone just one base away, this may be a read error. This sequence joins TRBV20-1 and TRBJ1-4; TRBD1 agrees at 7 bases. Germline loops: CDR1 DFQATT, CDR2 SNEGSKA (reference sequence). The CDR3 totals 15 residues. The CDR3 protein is CSASIDRADNGKLFF. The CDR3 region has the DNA TGCAGTGCTAGCATCGACAGGGCGGATAATGGAAAACTGTTTTTT.

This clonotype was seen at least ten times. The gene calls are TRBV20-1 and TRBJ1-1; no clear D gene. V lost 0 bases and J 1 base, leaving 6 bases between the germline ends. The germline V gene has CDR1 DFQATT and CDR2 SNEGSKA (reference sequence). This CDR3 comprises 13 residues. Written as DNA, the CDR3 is TGCAGTGCTAGAGATGCGGGGAACACTGAAGCTTTCTTT. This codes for CSARDAGNTEAFF.

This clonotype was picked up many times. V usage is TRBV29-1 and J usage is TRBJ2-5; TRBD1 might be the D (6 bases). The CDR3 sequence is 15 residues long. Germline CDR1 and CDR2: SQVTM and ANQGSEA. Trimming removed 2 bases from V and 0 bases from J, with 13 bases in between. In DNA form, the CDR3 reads TGCAGCGTTGAACTTAAGGACAGCAACCAAGAGACCCAGTACTTC. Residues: CSVELKDSNQETQYF.

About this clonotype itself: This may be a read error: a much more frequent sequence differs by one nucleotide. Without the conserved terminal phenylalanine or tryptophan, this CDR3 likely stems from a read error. The CDR3 coding sequence is TGTGCCAGCTCACCACCAGGGTCCGAGCAGTACCTC. Its translation is CASSPPGSEQYL. This chain uses TRBV18 with TRBJ2-7; the D is unclear. This CDR3 is built from 12 residues. The V gene lost 0 bases and the J gene lost 6 bases, with 6 bases spanning the gap. Germline values: CDR1 KGHSH, CDR2 LQKENI.

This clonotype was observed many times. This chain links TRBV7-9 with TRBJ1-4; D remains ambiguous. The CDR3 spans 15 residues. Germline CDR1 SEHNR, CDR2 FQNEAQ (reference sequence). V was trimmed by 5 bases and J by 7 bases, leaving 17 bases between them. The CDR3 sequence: CASSKGTDELEKLFF. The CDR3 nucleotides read TGTGCCAGCAGCAAAGGTACAGACGAGCTTGAAAAACTGTTTTTT.

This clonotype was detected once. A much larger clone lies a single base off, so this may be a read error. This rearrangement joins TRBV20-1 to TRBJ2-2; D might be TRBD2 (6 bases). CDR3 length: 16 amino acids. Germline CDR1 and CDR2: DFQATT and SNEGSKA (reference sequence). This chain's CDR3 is CSARTSFQPNTGGLFF. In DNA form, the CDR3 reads TGCAGTGCTAGAACTTCGTTCCAGCCCAACACCGGGGGGCTGTTTTTT.

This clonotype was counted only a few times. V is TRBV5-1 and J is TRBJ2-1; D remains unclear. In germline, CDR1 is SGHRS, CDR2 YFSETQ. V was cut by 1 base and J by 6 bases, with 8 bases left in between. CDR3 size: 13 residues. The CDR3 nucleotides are TGCGCCAGCAGCTTGTGGTCTGGCAATGAGCAGTTCTTC. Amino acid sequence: CASSLWSGNEQFF.

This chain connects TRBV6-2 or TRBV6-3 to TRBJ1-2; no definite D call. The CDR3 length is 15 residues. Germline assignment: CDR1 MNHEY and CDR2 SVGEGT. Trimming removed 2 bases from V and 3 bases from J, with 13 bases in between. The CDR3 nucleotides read TGTGCCAGCAGTTACGTCGACGGGATGGACTATGGCTACACCTTC. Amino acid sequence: CASSYVDGMDYGYTF.

The CDR3 DNA follows: TGTGCCAGCTCCACGGGTGGCGGGTATGGCAATCAGCCCCAGCATTTT. It yields the protein CASSTGGGYGNQPQHF. The genes are TRBV5-6 and TRBJ1-5, with unresolved D. This CDR3 spans 16 amino acids. The germline gives CDR1 SGHDT, CDR2 YYEEEE. Between the trimmed V and J ends, which lost 7 bases and 2 bases, there was a span of 19 bases.

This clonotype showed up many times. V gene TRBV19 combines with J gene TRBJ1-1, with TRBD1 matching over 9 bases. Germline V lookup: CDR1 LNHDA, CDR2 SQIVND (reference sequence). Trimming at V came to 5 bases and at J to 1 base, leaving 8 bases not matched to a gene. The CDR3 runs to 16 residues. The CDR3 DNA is TGTGCCAGTAGTCTGTGGACAGGGGTCACGAACACTGAAGCTTTCTTT. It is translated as CASSLWTGVTNTEAFF.

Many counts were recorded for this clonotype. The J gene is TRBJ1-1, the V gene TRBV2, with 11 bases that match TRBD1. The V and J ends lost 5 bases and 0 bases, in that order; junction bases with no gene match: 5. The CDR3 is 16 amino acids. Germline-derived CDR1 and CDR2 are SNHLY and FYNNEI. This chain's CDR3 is CASSLDRGQMNTEAFF. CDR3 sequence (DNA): TGTGCCAGCAGTCTGGACAGGGGGCAGATGAACACTGAAGCTTTCTTT.